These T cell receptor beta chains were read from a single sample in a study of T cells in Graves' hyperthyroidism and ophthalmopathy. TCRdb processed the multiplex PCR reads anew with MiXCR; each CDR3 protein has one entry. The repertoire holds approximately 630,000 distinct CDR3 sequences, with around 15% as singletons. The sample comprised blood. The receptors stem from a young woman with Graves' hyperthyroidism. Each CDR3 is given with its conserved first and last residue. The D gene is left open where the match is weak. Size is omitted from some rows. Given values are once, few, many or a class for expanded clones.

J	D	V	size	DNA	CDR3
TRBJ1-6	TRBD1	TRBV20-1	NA	TGCAGTGCTAGGGAGACAGGGGGCTTTAATTCACCCCTCCACTTT	CSARETGGFNSPLHF
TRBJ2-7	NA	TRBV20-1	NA	TGCAGTGCTAGTCTCGCGCACGAGCAGTACTTC	CSASLAHEQYF
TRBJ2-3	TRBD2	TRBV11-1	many	TGTGCCAGCAGCTTCAGGACTAGCGGGATTGTAGGCACAGATACGCAGTATTTT	CASSFRTSGIVGTDTQYF
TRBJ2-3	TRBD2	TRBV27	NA	TGTGCCAGCAGTCCCACCCCAGGGAGCGGGGGCCCTAAAAAGGCCAAGGATACGCAGTATTTT	CASSPTPGSGGPKKAKDTQYF
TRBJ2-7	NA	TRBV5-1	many	TGCGCCAGCAGCTTGTTCGTTTACGAGGGGGTGCCCTACGAGCAGTACTTC	CASSLFVYEGVPYEQYF
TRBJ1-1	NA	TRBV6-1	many	TGTGCCAGCTGCCCCGCCACTTCTTCTCTGAACACTGAAGCTTTCTTT	CASCPATSSLNTEAFF
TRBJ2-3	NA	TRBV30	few	TGTGCCTGGAGTGTCGAGACCTCCACAGATACGCAGTATTTT	CAWSVETSTDTQYF
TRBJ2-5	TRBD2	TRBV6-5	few	TGTGCCAGCAGTTACGTAAAAGCGGGGTTCCGAGAGACCCAGTACTTC	CASSYVKAGFRETQYF
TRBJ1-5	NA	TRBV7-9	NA	TGTGCCAGCAGGCCGGACAATCAGCCCCAGCATTTT	CASRPDNQPQHF
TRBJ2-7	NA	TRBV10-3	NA	TGTGCCATCAGTGCAGCGGGACAGGACTTGTACGAGCAGTACTTC	CAISAAGQDLYEQYF
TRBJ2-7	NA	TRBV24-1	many	TGTGCCACGCGGACAGAAAATCCCTACGAGCAGTACTTC	CATRTENPYEQYF
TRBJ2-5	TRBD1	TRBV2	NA	TGTGCCAGCAGTGGGGGGACAGGAGAGGAGACCCAGTACTTC	CASSGGTGEETQYF
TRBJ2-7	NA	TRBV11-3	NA	TGTGCCAGCAGCTTCTCTTTCGGGGGAGCAAGTGAGCAGTACTTC	CASSFSFGGASEQYF
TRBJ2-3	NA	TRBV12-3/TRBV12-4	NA	TGTGCCAGCAGTGTAAGCAGGAGGGCGGGCACAGATATGCAGTATTTT	CASSVSRRAGTDMQYF
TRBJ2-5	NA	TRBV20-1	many	TGCAGTGCGCCGAACACTATCCAAGAGACCCAGTACTTC	CSAPNTIQETQYF
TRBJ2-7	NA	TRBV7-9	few	TGTGCCAGCAGCTTAGCCCGAACAAACGAGCAGTACTTC	CASSLARTNEQYF
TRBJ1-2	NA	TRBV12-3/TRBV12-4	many	TGTGCCAGTTCCCCCCCAGGGGACTATGGCTACACCTTC	CASSPPGDYGYTF
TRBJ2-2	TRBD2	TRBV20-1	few	TGCAGTGCTAGAGATCTAGCGGGAGAATCCGGGGAGCTGTTTTTT	CSARDLAGESGELFF
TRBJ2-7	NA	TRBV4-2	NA	TGTGCCAGCAGCCACGCGGGACAATCTGGGGAGCAGTACTTC	CASSHAGQSGEQYF
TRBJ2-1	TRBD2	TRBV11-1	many	TGTGCCAGCAGCTTGTCTAGCGGGGGGACCTACAATGAGCAGTTCTTC	CASSLSSGGTYNEQFF
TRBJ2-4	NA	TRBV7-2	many	TGTGCCAGCAGCTTAGATGCCGAAAACATTCAGTACTTC	CASSLDAENIQYF
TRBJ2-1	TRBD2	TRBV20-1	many	TGCAGTGCTAGTCCCCCTCCGGGACTAGGGTCGGTGCAGTTCTTC	CSASPPPGLGSVQFF
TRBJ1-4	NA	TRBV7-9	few	TGTGCCAGCAGCCTAGGCAACAGCCCAACTAATGAAAAACTGTTTTTT	CASSLGNSPTNEKLFF
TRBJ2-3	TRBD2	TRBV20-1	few	TGCAGTACTAATCCCGGGGGGAGGAGAGATACGCAGTATTTT	CSTNPGGRRDTQYF
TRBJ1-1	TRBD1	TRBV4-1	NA	TGCGCCTCGAGAGGGGGCTGGGGGGAGGACACTGAAGCTTTCTTT	CASRGGWGEDTEAFF
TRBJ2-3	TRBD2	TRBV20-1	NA	TGCAGTGCTACCTTGACTAGCGGGAGGGCCTGGGGAGCAGATACGCAGTATTTT	CSATLTSGRAWGADTQYF
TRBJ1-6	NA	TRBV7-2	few	TGTGCCAGCAGCTTAATTGGTTATAATTCACCCCTCCACTTT	CASSLIGYNSPLHF
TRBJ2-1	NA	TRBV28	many	TGTGCCAGCAGTTTCTATGAGGGGTACTACAATGAGCAGTTCTTC	CASSFYEGYYNEQFF
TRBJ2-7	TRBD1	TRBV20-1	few	TGCAGTTCCCGGACAGGGAGTCCTTCCTACGAGCAGTACTTC	CSSRTGSPSYEQYF
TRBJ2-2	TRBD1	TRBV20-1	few	TGCAGTGCTAGAGATAAGACAGGGCCCGGGGAGCTGTTTTTT	CSARDKTGPGELFF
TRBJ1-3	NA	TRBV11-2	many	TGTGCCAGCAGCTTAGTTTCGGGAGCTGGAAACACCATATATTTT	CASSLVSGAGNTIYF
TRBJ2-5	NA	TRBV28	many	TGTGCCAGCACAAACGACCTTGGTCGGGGGCAAGAGACCCAGTACTTC	CASTNDLGRGQETQYF
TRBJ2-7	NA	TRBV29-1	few	TGCAGCGTTGGGGAGGGGGTTAGTGGGCAGTACTTC	CSVGEGVSGQYF
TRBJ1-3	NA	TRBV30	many	TGTGCCTGGAGTTTCAACTCTGGAAACACCATATATTTT	CAWSFNSGNTIYF
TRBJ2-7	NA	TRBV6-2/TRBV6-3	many	TGTGCCAGCACTCTGCCCAACCGCGCTCCCTACGAGCAGTACTTC	CASTLPNRAPYEQYF
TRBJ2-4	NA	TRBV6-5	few	TGTGCCAGCAGTTACGTAGGGGGAGTCTCGAGAAACATTCAGTACTTC	CASSYVGGVSRNIQYF
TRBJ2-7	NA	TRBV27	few	TGTGCCAGCAGTCCGGGAACCCCCGTCTTCTACGAGCAGTACTTC	CASSPGTPVFYEQYF
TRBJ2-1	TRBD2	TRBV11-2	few	TGTGCCAGCAGCTTAGTGGGGGGGGTTGGGGTTGGTGAGCAGTTCTTC	CASSLVGGVGVGEQFF
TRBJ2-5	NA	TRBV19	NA	TGTGCCAGTAGTATAGAGAGGGACGAGACCCAGTACTTC	CASSIERDETQYF
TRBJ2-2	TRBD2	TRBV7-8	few	TGTGCCAGCAGCCCCCGGAGGGGAGGGCGCCCCGGGGAGCTGTTTTTT	CASSPRRGGRPGELFF
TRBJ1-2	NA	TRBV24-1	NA	TGTGCCACCAGTGATACTCGGGACACCAGTTTAGATGGCTACACCTTC	CATSDTRDTSLDGYTF
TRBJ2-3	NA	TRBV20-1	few	TGCAGTGCTAGAGGCTTCTTATCCCTAGGGGGGGGCACAGATACGCAGTATTTT	CSARGFLSLGGGTDTQYF
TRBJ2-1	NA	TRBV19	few	TGTGCCAGTAGTTTTAGTAGACTAGGGGACAATGAGCAGTTCTTC	CASSFSRLGDNEQFF
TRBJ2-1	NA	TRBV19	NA	TGTGCCAGTAGTATAGTCCTGGGGTCACTACTCAATGAGCAGTTCTTC	CASSIVLGSLLNEQFF
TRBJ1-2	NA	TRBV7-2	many	TGTGCCAGCAGCACCCGACAGGAGTCCTATGGCTACACCTTC	CASSTRQESYGYTF
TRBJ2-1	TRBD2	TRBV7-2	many	TGTGCCAGCAGCTTATCGGGAGGGGGGTGGGAGCAGTTCTTC	CASSLSGGGWEQFF
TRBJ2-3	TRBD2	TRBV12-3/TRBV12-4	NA	TGTGCCAGCAGTTTCCGACTAGCGGGAGGTGGTTCTAGCACAGATACGCAGTATTTT	CASSFRLAGGGSSTDTQYF
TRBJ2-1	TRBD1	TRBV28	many	TGTGCCAGCAGTTTATCAGGGGGTGATGAGCAGTTCTTC	CASSLSGGDEQFF
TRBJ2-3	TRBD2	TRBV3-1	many	TGTGCCAGCAGCCTGGGACTAGCGGGAGACACAGATACGCAGTATTTT	CASSLGLAGDTDTQYF
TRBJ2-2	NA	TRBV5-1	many	TGCGCCAGCAGCCCAAGGAGCACGGACACCGGGGAGCTGTTTTTT	CASSPRSTDTGELFF
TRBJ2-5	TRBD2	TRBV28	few	TGTGCCAGCAGGTCGACTCAGCCGGGGGGGGAGACCCAGTACTTC	CASRSTQPGGETQYF
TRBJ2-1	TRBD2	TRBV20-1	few	TGCAGTGCTAGAGAGGGGTCTAGCGGGAACCATGAGCAGTTCTTC	CSAREGSSGNHEQFF
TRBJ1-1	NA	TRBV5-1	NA	TGCGCCAGCAGCTTGTACGGGGACAACACTGAAGCTTTCTTT	CASSLYGDNTEAFF